A selection of T cell receptor beta chains follows, all from one sample in a study of shared T cell receptors in the human thymus. The table came from immunoSEQ multiplex PCR; TCRdb's copy has only in-frame clones and leaves some out. Here the sample spans hundreds of thousands of clones, more than 75% being singletons. The same data also went into a second study, on human thymus T cells.

The sample consisted of thymocytes. These receptors were obtained from a boy in the first two years of life with a congenital heart defect. Each CDR3 is given with its conserved first and last residue. D genes are given only for firm matches. Size values are once, few and many counts, or a class for expanded clones, and some rows have none.

few	TRBV27	TRBJ2-1	TRBD2	TGTGCCAGCAGTCCCTCTTCCGGGACTAGCGGGGGCGGGTGGAATGAGCAGTTCTTC	CASSPSSGTSGGGWNEQFF
.	TRBV7-9	TRBJ1-1	.	TGTGCCAGCAGCCCCTCTTGGTGCAGGGGCCCTGAAGCTTTCTTT	CASSPSWCRGPEAFF
once	TRBV2	TRBJ1-5	.	TGTGCCAGCCTCCTCACAGGGACGGGTCAGCCCCAGCATTTT	CASLLTGTGQPQHF
.	TRBV19	TRBJ2-7	.	TGTGCCAGTAGTATGGACATCAACTACGAGCAGTACTTC	CASSMDINYEQYF
.	TRBV9	TRBJ1-5	TRBD1	TGTGCCAGCCAAGGGGACAGGGGGCCTTATAGCAATCAGCCCCAGCATTTT	CASQGDRGPYSNQPQHF
.	TRBV28	TRBJ1-1	TRBD1	TGTGCCAGCAGTTTTAAGACAGGGCTTATGAACACTGAAGCTTTCTTT	CASSFKTGLMNTEAFF
once	TRBV27	TRBJ2-1	TRBD2	TGTGCCAGCAGTCCACAAACGACTAGCGGGAGGTACAATGAGCAGTTCTTC	CASSPQTTSGRYNEQFF
.	TRBV6-5	TRBJ2-1	.	TGTGCCAGCAGTTACGTTACCGCGGGGTACAATGAGCAGTTCTTC	CASSYVTAGYNEQFF
.	TRBV5-6	TRBJ2-3	TRBD2	TGTGCCAGCAGCCCCCGACTAGCGGGAACGACAGATACGCAGTATTTT	CASSPRLAGTTDTQYF
.	TRBV28	TRBJ1-6	TRBD1	TGTGCCAGCATCCGGGCGACAGGGGACTCCTCCGATTCACCCCTCCACTTT	CASIRATGDSSDSPLHF
.	TRBV19	TRBJ1-5	TRBD1	TGTGCCAGTAGTCGAGATAGGACAGGGGCCAATCAGCCCCAGCATTTT	CASSRDRTGANQPQHF
once	TRBV10-2	TRBJ1-1	TRBD1	TGCGCCAGCAGTGAGTCAACAGGGGGCAGGAGGACTGAAGCTTTCTTT	CASSESTGGRRTEAFF
.	TRBV25-1	TRBJ2-7	TRBD1	TGTGCCAGCAGTGTCGGCAGGGGGACCTACGAGCAGTACTTC	CASSVGRGTYEQYF
.	TRBV4-3	TRBJ1-1	.	TGCGCCAGCAGCCAAGATATACGGGGAAACACTGAAGCTTTCTTT	CASSQDIRGNTEAFF
.	TRBV4-3	TRBJ2-1	.	TGCGCCAGCAGCCAAGATAAGGTGAGGCGGCCGGAGATCGATGAGCAGTTCTTC	CASSQDKVRRPEIDEQFF
.	TRBV6-5	TRBJ2-7	.	TGTGCCAGCAAAGAAAGACAGGCCTACGAGCAGTACTTC	CASKERQAYEQYF
once	TRBV7-8	TRBJ2-5	TRBD2	TGTGCCAGCAGCTTCACCCATGGACTAGCCCAAGAGACCCAGTACTTC	CASSFTHGLAQETQYF
.	TRBV5-6	TRBJ2-3	.	TGTGCCAGCAGCTTGGTTGGCTTTGCAGTCCTGGCCCATTTT	CASSLVGFAVLAHF
.	TRBV29-1	TRBJ1-1	.	TGCAGCGGGGGCAATGGGAACACTGAAGCTTTCTTT	CSGGNGNTEAFF
.	TRBV5-6	TRBJ1-5	TRBD1	TGTGCCAGCAGCCGGGACAGGGACAGGAATCAGCCCCAGCATTTT	CASSRDRDRNQPQHF
once	TRBV7-6	TRBJ1-4	.	TGTGCCAGCAGCTTAAGCGGGATCAGGGTGCGACGGGAAAAACTGTTTTTT	CASSLSGIRVRREKLFF
few	TRBV5-6	TRBJ1-2	TRBD1	TGTGCCAGCAGCTTGTCCAGGGGGACCGCTTCCTATGGCTACACCTTC	CASSLSRGTASYGYTF
.	TRBV15	TRBJ2-3	.	TGTGCCACCAGCAGCCGGTCTCTCCCGACAGATACGCAGTATTTT	CATSSRSLPTDTQYF
few	TRBV7-8	TRBJ2-1	.	TGTGCCAGCAGCTCTCGACTCCTCCCAAACTACAATGAGCAGTTCTTC	CASSSRLLPNYNEQFF
.	TRBV11-3	TRBJ2-3	TRBD2	TGTGCCAGCAGGAGGACTAGCGTCGTGGTCCTCGGCACAGATACGCAGTATTTT	CASRRTSVVVLGTDTQYF
once	TRBV6-5	TRBJ2-7	TRBD1	TGTGCCAGCAGTTCCCGGACAGGCTCCTACGAGCAGTACTTC	CASSSRTGSYEQYF
.	TRBV5-6	TRBJ2-1	TRBD2	TGTGCCAGCAGCTTTGGGCTAGCGGGAGACAGGGAGCAGTTCTTC	CASSFGLAGDREQFF
.	TRBV19	TRBJ2-1	TRBD2	TGTGCCAGTAGTATGGAAGTCTTTACCAGCGGGAGTGAGCAGTTCTTC	CASSMEVFTSGSEQFF
once	TRBV7-3	TRBJ2-3	.	TGTGCCAGCAGCCCGGGGTCGGCCACAGATACGCAGTATTTT	CASSPGSATDTQYF
.	TRBV5-6	TRBJ2-7	TRBD1	TGTGCCAGCAGCTTACACAGGGGCCCCTACGAGCAGTACTTC	CASSLHRGPYEQYF
.	TRBV7-2	TRBJ1-5	.	TGTGCCAGCAGCCCCCTGGGGGGAATTCAGCCCCAGCATTTT	CASSPLGGIQPQHF
.	TRBV30	TRBJ2-5	TRBD1	TGTGCCTGGAGTGTACTCCGGGGACAGGTTGGTCGCCAAGAGACCCAGTACTTC	CAWSVLRGQVGRQETQYF
.	TRBV19	TRBJ2-2	.	TGTGCCAGTAGTTGGCCTACCGGGGAGCTGTTTTTT	CASSWPTGELFF
.	TRBV7-4	TRBJ2-7	.	TGTGCCAGCAGCTTACCCCCGGAGGCTCTCGAGCAGTACTTC	CASSLPPEALEQYF
.	TRBV25-1	TRBJ1-2	.	TGTGCCAGCAGTTCCAGGAACTATGGCTACACCTTC	CASSSRNYGYTF
.	TRBV18	TRBJ1-2	.	TGTGCCAGCTCACCAGAAGCCCAAGGGGACACCAAGTATGGCTACACCTTC	CASSPEAQGDTKYGYTF
.	TRBV29-1	TRBJ1-1	.	TGCAGCGTTTCTAACACTGAAGCTTTCTTT	CSVSNTEAFF
.	TRBV7-9	TRBJ1-1	TRBD1	TGTGCCAGCAGCTACAGGGGGAACACTGAAGCTTTCTTT	CASSYRGNTEAFF
.	TRBV19	TRBJ1-1	TRBD1	TGTGCCACCGGGACAGGGGGCGGAAACACTGAAGCTTTCTTT	CATGTGGGNTEAFF
.	TRBV19	TRBJ2-7	TRBD2	TGTGCCAGTAGTAAGGCTAGCGGGAGGGCCTACGAGCAGTACTTC	CASSKASGRAYEQYF
once	TRBV19	TRBJ2-7	.	TGTGCCAGTAGTATAAGGGGGAGACCCTACGAGCAGTACTTC	CASSIRGRPYEQYF
.	TRBV6-5	TRBJ1-1	.	TGTGCCAGCAGAAACGGGGGAGGGAACACTGAAGCTTTCTTT	CASRNGGGNTEAFF
.	TRBV4-1	TRBJ1-2	TRBD1	TGCGCCAGCAGCCTTCGGGACAGGGGGCACTATGGCTACACCTTC	CASSLRDRGHYGYTF
.	TRBV4-2	TRBJ2-1	.	TGTGCCAGCAGCCAAGAGCAGTTCAACAATGAGCAGTTCTTC	CASSQEQFNNEQFF
.	TRBV10-2	TRBJ2-1	TRBD2	TGCGCCAGCAGTGAAGGACTAGCGGGTAGCTCCTACAATGAGCAGTTCTTC	CASSEGLAGSSYNEQFF
.	TRBV7-9	TRBJ2-7	TRBD2	TGTGCCAGCAGCTTAGCGCACACAGCGGGAGCGGAAGAGCAGTACTTC	CASSLAHTAGAEEQYF
.	TRBV7-7	TRBJ2-5	TRBD1	TGTGCCAGCAGCTGGGGACAGCAAGAGACCCAGTACTTC	CASSWGQQETQYF
.	TRBV1	TRBJ1-3	.	.	CTSRRGQVGSGNTIYF
.	TRBV14	TRBJ2-3	.	TGTGCCAGCAGCCAAGGACAACGGGTAAGGCCCTGGGGGCCAGATACGCAGTATTTT	CASSQGQRVRPWGPDTQYF
.	TRBV4-3	TRBJ2-1	TRBD2	TGCGCCAGCAGCCAAGACGGCCAGCGGGAAGTGGATGAGCAGTTCTTC	CASSQDGQREVDEQFF
.	TRBV15	TRBJ2-7	.	TGTGCCACCAGCAGAGATATACGGGTTGGCGAGCAGTACTTC	CATSRDIRVGEQYF
.	TRBV28	TRBJ1-3	.	TGTGCCAGCAGCACTAATGACCGCACCATATATTTT	CASSTNDRTIYF
.	TRBV7-6	TRBJ2-1	TRBD1	TGTGCCAGCAGCCGGGATGGGCCCAGGGGGCCGGGAACCGATGCGGGATACAATGAGCAGTTCTTC	CASSRDGPRGPGTDAGYNEQFF